The TCR beta chain described here comes from a study of T-cell reconstitution after alpha-beta-depleted transplantation in children. The CDR3 is 15 residues long. CDR1 and CDR2 from the germline V gene are SGHAT and FQNNGV. V lost 1 base to trimming and J lost 2 bases, with 10 bases between them. Unique molecular identifiers were incorporated during preparation of the TCRbeta library. TCRdb processed the PCR reads anew with MiXCR; each CDR3 protein has one entry. The table has about 600,000 distinct CDR3 sequences, over 9.5% seen once. The genes are TRBV11-2 and TRBJ2-3; tentative D call: TRBD2 (5 bases). Material: PBMCs from the stem cell graft donor, obtained from the stem cell graft. The clonotype originates from a human donor who donated a stem cell graft to a child with acute myeloid leukemia. CDR3 region: CASSLGGQPTDTQYF. CDR3 sequence (DNA): TGTGCCAGCAGCTTAGGAGGGCAACCCACAGATACGCAGTATTTT.